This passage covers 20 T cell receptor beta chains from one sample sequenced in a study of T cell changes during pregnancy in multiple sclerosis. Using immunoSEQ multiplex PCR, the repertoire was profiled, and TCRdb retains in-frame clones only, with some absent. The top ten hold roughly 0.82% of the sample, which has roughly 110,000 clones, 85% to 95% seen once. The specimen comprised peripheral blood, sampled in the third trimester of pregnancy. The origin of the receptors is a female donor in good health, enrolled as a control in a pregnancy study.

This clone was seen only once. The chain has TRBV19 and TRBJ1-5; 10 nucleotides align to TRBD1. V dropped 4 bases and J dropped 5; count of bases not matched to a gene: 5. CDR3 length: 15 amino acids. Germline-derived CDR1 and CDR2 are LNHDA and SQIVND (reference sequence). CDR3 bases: TGTGCCAGTAGTAATCGACAGGGGGCTCATCAGCCCCAGCATTTT. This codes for CASSNRQGAHQPQHF.

The CDR3 bases are TGTGCCAGCAGCAGTCCGGGGATTTGGGGTAACTCTGGAAACACCATATATTTT. It specifies CASSSPGIWGNSGNTIYF. V gene TRBV21-1 combines with J gene TRBJ1-3. TRBV21-1 is an annotated pseudogene. The CDR3 contains 18 residues.

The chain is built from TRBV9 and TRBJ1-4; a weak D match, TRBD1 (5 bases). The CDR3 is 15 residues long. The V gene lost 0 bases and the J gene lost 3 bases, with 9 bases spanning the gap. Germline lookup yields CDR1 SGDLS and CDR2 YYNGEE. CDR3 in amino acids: CASSVGRGSNEKLFF. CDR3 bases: TGTGCCAGCAGCGTAGGAAGGGGCTCTAATGAAAAACTGTTTTTT. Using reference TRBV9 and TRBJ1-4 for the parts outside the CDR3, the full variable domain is DSGVTQTPKHLITATGQRVTLRCSPRSGDLSVYWYQQSLDQGLQFLIQYYNGEERAKGNILERFSAQQFPDLHSELNLSSLELGDSALYFCASSVGRGSNEKLFFGSGTQLSVL.

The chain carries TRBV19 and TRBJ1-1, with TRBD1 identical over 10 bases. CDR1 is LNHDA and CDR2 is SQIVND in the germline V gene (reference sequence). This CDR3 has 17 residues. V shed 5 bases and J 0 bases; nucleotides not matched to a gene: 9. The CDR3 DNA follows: TGTGCCAGTAGTCCAGGGGACAGGGGTTTTGTGAACACTGAAGCTTTCTTT. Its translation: CASSPGDRGFVNTEAFF.

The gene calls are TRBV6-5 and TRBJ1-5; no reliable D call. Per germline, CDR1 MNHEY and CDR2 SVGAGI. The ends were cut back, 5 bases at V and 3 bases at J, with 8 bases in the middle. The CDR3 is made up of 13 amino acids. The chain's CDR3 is CASSLTVNQPQHF. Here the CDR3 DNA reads TGTGCCAGCAGTCTCACAGTCAATCAGCCCCAGCATTTT.

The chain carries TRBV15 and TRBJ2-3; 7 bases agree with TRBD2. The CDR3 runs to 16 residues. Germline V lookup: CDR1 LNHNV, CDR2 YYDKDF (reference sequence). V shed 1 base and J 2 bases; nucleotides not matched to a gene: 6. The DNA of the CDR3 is TGTGCCACCAGCAGAGGTGGCGGGGGTACCACAGATACGCAGTATTTT. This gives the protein CATSRGGGGTTDTQYF.

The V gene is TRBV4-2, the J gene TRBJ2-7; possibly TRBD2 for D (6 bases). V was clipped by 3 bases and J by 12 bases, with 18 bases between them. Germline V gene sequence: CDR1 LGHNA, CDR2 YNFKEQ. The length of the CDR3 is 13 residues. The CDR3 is CASSQGSVEGLYF. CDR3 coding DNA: TGTGCCAGCAGCCAGGGGTCCGTTGAGGGACTGTACTTC.

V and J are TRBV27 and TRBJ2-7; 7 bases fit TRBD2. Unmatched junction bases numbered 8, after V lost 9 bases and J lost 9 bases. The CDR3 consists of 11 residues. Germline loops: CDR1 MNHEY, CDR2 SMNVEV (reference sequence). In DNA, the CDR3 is TGTGCCAGTCGGACGGCGGGAGTGCAGTACTTC. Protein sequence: CASRTAGVQYF.

CDR3 bases: TGTGCCAGCAGCTTCGCGGCGCCTCGCTACAATGAGCAGTTCTTC. Translation: CASSFAAPRYNEQFF. The genes are TRBV7-2 and TRBJ2-1, with D unclear. The CDR3 sequence is 15 residues long. The germline V gene encodes CDR1 SGHTA and CDR2 FQGNSA. Between the trimmed V and J ends, which lost 3 bases and 3 bases, there was a span of 12 bases. Using reference TRBV7-2 and TRBJ2-1 for the parts outside the CDR3, the full variable domain is GAGVSQSPSNKVTEKGKDVELRCDPISGHTALYWYRQSLGQGLEFLIYFQGNSAPDKSGLPSDRFSAERTGGSVSTLTIQRTQQEDSAVYLCASSFAAPRYNEQFFGPGTRLTVL.

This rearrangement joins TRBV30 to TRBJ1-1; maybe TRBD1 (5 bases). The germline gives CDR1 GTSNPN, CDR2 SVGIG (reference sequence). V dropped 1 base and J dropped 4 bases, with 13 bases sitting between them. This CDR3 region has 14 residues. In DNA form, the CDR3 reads TGTGCCTGGAGTGGCTCGACAGTGAGCACTGAAGCTTTCTTT. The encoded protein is CAWSGSTVSTEAFF.

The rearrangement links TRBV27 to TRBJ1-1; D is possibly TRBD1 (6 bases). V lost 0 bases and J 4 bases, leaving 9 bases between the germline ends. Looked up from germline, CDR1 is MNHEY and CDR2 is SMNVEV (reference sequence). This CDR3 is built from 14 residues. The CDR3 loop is CASSLSGGGTEAFF. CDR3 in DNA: TGTGCCAGCAGTTTATCAGGGGGGGGCACTGAAGCTTTCTTT.

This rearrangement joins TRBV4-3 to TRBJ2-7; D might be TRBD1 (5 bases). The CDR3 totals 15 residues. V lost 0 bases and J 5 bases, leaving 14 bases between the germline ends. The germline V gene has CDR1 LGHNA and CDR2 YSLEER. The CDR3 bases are TGCGCCAGCAGCCAAGACAAGGCAGGGTGGAACGAGCAGTACTTC. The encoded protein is CASSQDKAGWNEQYF.

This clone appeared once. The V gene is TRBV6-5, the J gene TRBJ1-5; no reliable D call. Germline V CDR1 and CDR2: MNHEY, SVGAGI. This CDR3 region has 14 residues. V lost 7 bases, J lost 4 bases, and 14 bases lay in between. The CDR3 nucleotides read TGTGCCAGCACCCCCCCGGGGTCGAATCAGCCCCAGCATTTT. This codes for CASTPPGSNQPQHF.

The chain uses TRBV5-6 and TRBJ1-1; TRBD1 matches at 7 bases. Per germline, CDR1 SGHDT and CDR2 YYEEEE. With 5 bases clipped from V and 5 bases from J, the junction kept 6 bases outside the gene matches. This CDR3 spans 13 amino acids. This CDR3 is CASSPTGQTEAFF. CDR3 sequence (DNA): TGTGCCAGCAGTCCGACAGGGCAAACTGAAGCTTTCTTT.

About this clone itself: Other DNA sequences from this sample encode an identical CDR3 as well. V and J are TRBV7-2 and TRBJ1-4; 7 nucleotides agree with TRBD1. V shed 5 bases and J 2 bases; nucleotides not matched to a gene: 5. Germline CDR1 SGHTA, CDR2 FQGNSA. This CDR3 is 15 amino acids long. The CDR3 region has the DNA TGTGCCAGCAGCAGACAGGGTGGGACTAATGAAAAACTGTTTTTT. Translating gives CASSRQGGTNEKLFF.

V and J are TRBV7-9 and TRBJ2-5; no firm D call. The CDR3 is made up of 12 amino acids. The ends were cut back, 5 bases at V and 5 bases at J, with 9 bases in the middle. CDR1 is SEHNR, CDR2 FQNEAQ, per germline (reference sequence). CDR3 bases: TGTGCCAGCAGCGGTGCGAGGGAGACCCAGTACTTC. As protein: CASSGARETQYF.

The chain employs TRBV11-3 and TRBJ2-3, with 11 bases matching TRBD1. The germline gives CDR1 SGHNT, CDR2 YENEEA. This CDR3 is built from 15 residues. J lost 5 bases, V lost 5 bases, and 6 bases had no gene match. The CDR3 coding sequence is TGTGCCAGCAGCCGGAGGACAGGGGGCTTAGATACGCAGTATTTT. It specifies CASSRRTGGLDTQYF.

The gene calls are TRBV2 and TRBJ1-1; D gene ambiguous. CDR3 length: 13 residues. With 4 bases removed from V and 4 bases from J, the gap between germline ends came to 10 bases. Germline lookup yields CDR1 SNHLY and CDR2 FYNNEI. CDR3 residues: CASSGSLATEAFF. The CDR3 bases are TGTGCCAGCAGTGGCTCGCTGGCCACTGAAGCTTTCTTT. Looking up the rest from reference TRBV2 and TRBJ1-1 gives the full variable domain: EPEVTQTPSHQVTQMGQEVILRCVPISNHLYFYWYRQILGQKVEFLVSFYNNEISEKSEIFDDQFSVERPDGSNFTLKIRSTKLEDSAMYFCASSGSLATEAFFGQGTRLTVV.

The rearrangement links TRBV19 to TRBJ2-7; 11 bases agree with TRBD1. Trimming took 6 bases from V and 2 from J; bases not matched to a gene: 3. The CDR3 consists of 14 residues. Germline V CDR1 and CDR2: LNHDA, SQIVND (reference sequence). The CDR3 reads CASRPGQGAYEQYF. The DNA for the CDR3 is TGTGCCAGTAGGCCGGGACAGGGGGCCTACGAGCAGTACTTC.

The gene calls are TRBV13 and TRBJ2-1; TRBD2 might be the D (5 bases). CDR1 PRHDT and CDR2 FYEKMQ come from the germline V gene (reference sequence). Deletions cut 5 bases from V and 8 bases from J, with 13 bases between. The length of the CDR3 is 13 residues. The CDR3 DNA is TGTGCCAGCAGCCCCCCCGGGCGGGATGAGCAGTTCTTC. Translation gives CASSPPGRDEQFF.